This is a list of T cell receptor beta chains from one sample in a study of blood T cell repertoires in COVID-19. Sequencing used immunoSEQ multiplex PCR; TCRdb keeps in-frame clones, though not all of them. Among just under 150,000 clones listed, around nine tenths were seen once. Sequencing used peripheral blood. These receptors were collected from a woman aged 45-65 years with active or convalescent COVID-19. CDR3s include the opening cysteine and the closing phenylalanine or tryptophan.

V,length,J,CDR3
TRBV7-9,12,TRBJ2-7,CAGQGEGYEQYF
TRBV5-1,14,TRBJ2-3,CASSLDAITDTQYF
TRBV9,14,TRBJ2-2,CASSVREAPGELFF
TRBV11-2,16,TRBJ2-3,CASSYWTSGVTDTQYF
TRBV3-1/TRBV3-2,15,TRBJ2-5,CASSQGPGEQETQYF
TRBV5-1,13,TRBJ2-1,CASSLGGANEQFF
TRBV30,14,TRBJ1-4,CAWSVGLQNEKLFF
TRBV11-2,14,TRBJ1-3,CASSSTGGGYTIYF
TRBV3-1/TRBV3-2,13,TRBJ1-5,CASSQALDQPQHF
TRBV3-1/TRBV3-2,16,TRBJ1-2,CASSHPRDRRRNGYTF
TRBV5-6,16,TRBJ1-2,CASTPRGSGTNYGYTF
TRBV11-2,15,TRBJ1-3,CASSLTVGAGNTIYF
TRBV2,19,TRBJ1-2,CASFPKGGHPLGTNYGYTF
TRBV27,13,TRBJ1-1,CASSFSVNTEAFF
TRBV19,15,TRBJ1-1,CASSASSDRNTEAFF
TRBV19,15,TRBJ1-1,CASSIDESWRREAFF
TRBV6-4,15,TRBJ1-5,CASKRTGGSGQPQHF
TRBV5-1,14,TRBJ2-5,CASSLRQSRETQYF
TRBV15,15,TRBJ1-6,CATSRGSSYNSPLHF
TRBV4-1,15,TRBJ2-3,CASSQDRGAVDTQYF